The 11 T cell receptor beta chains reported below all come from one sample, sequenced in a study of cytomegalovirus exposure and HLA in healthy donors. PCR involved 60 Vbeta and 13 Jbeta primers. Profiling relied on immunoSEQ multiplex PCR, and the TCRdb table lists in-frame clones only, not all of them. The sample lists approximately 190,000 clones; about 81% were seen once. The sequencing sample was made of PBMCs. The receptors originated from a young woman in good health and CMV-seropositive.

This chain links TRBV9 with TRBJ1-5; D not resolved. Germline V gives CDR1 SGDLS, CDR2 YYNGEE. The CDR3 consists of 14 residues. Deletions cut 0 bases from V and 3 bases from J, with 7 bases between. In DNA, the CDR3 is TGTGCCAGCAGCGTAGTTACAGACAATCAGCCCCAGCATTTT. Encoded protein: CASSVVTDNQPQHF.

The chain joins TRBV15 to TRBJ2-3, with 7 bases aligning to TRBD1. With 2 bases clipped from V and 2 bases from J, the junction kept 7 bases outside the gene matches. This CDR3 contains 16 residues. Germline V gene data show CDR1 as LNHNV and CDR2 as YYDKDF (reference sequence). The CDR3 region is CATSRTGTVYTDTQYF. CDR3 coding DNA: TGTGCCACCAGCAGAACCGGGACAGTCTACACAGATACGCAGTATTTT.

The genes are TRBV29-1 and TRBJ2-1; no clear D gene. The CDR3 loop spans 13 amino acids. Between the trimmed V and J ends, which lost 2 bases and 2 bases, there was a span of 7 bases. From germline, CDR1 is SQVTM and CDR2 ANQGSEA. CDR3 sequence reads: CSVEQSPYNEQFF. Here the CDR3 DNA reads TGCAGCGTTGAACAATCCCCCTACAATGAGCAGTTCTTC.

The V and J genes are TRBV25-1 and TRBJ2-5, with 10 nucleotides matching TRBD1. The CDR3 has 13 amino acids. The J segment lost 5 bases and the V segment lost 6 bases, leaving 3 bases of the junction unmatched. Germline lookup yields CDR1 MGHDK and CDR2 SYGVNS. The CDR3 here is CASRRTGGETQYF. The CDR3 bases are TGTGCCAGCAGAAGGACAGGGGGGGAGACCCAGTACTTC.

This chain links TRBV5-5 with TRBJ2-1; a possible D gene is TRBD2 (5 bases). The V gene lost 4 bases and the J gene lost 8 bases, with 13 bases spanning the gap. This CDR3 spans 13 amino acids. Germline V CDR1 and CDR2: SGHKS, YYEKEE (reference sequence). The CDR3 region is CASSPLSGHEQFF. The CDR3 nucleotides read TGTGCCAGCAGCCCGCTAAGCGGCCATGAGCAGTTCTTC.

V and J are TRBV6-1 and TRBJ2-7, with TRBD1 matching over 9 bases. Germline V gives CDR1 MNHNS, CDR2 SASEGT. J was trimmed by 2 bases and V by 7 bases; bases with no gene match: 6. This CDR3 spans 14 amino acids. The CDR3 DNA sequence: TGTGCCAGCAACCGGGACAGGGTCACCTACGAGCAGTACTTC. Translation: CASNRDRVTYEQYF.

The CDR3, as DNA: TGTGCCAGCAGCTTAGTCACAGCGGGGAATAATGAGCAGTTCTTC. It translates to CASSLVTAGNNEQFF. This rearrangement joins TRBV7-9 to TRBJ2-1, with TRBD2 identical over 7 bases. The CDR3 runs 15 residues. Per the germline V gene, CDR1 is SEHNR and CDR2 is FQNEAQ (reference sequence). V shed 1 base and J 7 bases; nucleotides not matched to a gene: 7.

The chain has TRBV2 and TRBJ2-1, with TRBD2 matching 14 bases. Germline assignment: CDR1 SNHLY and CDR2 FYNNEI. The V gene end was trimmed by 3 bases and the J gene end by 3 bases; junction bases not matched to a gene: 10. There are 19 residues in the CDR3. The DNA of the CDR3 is TGTGCCAGCAGTGACGGTAGGGGACTAGCGGGGGCTAACTACAATGAGCAGTTCTTC. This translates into CASSDGRGLAGANYNEQFF.

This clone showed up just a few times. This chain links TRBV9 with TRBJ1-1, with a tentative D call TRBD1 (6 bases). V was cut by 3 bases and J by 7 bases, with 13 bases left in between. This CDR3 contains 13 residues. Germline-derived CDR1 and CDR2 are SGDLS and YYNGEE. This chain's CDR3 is CASSGDRFDEAFF. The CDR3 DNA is TGTGCCAGCAGCGGTGACAGGTTTGATGAAGCTTTCTTT.

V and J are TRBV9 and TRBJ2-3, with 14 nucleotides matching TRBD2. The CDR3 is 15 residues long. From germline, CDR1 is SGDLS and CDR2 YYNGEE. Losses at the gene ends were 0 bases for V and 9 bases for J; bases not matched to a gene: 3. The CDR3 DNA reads TGTGCCAGCAGCGTAGAAGGGACTAGCGGGGGAACGCAGTATTTT. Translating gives CASSVEGTSGGTQYF.

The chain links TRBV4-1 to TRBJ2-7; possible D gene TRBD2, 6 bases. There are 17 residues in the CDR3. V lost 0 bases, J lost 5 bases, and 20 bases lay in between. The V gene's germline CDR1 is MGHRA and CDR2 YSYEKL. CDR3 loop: CASSQDPASGLYDEQYF. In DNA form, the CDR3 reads TGCGCCAGCAGCCAAGATCCAGCCAGCGGGCTTTACGACGAGCAGTACTTC.